This T cell receptor beta chain was found in a study of beta chain features in type 1 diabetes. Of the isolated RNA, all was reverse transcribed, and so the sequenced material was expressed TCRB transcripts. The assay was immunoSEQ multiplex PCR, and TCRdb's table has in-frame clones only and misses some. The data show 630,000 or so clones, with over 11% seen just once and just under 0.04% held by the top ten. Study findings and constraints: The similarity of naive, central memory and Treg TCRB repertoires appeared greater among patients than among healthy donors. Although PCR might favor shorter templates, it would do so equally in patients and controls. Patients with Type 1 diabetes showed moderately but significantly shorter TCRB CDR3s in all four CD4+ subsets.

Worth noting for this clone: Its antigen is currently unknown.

V shed 3 bases, J shed 6 bases, and the junction held 5 bases outside the gene matches. CDR1 is SGHDT, CDR2 YYEEEE, per germline. The CDR3 is made up of 14 amino acids. The sequenced material came from naive CD4+ T cells from blood. This chain connects TRBV5-6 to TRBJ2-3, with 9 bases fitting TRBD1. The receptor was derived from a young man with type 1 diabetes. This CDR3 is CASSYWTGADTQYF. The CDR3 DNA is TGTGCCAGCAGCTATTGGACAGGGGCGGATACGCAGTATTTT.